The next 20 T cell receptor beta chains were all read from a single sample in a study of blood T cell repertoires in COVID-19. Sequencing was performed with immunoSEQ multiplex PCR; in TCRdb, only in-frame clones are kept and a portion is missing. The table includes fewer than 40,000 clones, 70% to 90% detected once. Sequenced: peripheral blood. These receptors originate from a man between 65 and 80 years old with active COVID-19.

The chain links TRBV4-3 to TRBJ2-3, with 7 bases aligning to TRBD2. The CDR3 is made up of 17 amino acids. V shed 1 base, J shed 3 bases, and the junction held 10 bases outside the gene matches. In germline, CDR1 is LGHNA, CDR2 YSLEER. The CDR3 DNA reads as TGCGCCAGCAGCCAAGTGATAAGCGGGATGGCTACAGATACGCAGTATTTT. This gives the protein CASSQVISGMATDTQYF.

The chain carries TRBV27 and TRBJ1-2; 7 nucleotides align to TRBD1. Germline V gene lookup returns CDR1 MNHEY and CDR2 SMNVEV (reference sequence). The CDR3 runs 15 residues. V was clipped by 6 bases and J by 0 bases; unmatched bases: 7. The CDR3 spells CASRPTGVANYGYTF. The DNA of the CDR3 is TGTGCCAGCAGGCCCACAGGGGTGGCTAACTATGGCTACACCTTC.

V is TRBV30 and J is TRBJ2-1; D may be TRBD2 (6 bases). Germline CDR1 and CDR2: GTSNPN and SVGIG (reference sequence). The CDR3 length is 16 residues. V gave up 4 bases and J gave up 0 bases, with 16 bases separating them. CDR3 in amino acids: CAWIAPGSPSYNEQFF. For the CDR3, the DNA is TGTGCCTGGATTGCACCCGGGAGCCCCTCCTACAATGAGCAGTTCTTC.

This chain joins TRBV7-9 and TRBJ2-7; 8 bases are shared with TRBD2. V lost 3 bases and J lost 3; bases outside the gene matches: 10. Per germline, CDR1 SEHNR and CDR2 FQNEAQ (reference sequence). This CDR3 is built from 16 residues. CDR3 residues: CASSFNSGTRHYEQYF. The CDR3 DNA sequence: TGTGCCAGCAGCTTTAATAGCGGGACCAGACACTACGAGCAGTACTTC.

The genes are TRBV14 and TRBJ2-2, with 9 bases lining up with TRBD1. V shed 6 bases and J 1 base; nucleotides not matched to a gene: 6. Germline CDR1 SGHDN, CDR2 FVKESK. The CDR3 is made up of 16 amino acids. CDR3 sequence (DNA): TGTGCCAGCAGTCGCTGGACAGGGGTGAACACCGGGGAGCTGTTTTTT. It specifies CASSRWTGVNTGELFF.

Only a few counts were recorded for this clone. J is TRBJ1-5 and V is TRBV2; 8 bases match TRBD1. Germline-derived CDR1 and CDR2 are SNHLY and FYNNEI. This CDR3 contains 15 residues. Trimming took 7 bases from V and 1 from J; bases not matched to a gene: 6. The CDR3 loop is CASNQDRGSNQPQHF. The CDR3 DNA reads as TGTGCCAGCAATCAAGACAGGGGCAGCAATCAGCCCCAGCATTTT.

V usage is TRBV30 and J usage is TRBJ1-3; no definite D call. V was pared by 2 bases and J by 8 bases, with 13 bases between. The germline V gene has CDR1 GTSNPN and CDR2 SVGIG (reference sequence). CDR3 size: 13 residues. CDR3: CAWSTDSRYTIYF. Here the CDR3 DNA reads TGTGCCTGGAGTACGGACTCTCGATACACCATATATTTT.

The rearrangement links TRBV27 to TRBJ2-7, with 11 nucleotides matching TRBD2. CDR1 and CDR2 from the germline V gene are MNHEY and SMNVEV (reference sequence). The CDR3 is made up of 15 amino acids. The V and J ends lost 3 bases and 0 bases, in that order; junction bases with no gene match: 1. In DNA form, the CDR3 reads TGTGCCAGCAGTTTTAGCGGGAGGGCCTCCTACGAGCAGTACTTC. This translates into CASSFSGRASYEQYF.

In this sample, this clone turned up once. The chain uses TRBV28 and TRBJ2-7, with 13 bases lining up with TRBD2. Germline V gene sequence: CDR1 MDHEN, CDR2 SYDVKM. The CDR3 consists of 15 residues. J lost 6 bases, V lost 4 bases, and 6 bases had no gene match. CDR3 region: CASSSPGLAGFEQYF. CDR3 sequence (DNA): TGTGCCAGCAGTTCCCCGGGACTAGCGGGATTCGAGCAGTACTTC.

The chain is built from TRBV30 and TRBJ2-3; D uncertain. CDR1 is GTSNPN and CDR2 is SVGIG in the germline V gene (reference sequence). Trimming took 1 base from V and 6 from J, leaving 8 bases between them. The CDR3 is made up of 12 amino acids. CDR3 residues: CAWSGVRDTQYF. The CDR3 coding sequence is TGTGCCTGGAGTGGGGTGAGGGATACGCAGTATTTT.

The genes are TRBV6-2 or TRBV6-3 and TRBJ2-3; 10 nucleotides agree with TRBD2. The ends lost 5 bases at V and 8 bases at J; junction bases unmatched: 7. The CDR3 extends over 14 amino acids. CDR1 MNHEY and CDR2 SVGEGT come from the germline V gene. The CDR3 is CASSLAGVPRTQYF. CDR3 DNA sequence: TGTGCCAGCAGTCTAGCGGGAGTGCCTCGTACGCAGTATTTT.

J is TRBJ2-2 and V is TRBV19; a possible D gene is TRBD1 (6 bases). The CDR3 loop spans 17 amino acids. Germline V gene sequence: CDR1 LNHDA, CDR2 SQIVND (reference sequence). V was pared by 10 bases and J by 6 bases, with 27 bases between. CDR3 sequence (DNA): TGTGCCACCTCCAACCCAGGGTGGGGGCTGGGGCCCGGGGAGCTGTTTTTT. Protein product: CATSNPGWGLGPGELFF. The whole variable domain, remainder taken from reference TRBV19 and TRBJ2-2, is DGGITQSPKYLFRKEGQNVTLSCEQNLNHDAMYWYRQDPGQGLRLIYYSQIVNDFQKGDIAEGYSVSREKKESFPLTVTSAQKNPTAFYLCATSNPGWGLGPGELFFGEGSRLTVL.

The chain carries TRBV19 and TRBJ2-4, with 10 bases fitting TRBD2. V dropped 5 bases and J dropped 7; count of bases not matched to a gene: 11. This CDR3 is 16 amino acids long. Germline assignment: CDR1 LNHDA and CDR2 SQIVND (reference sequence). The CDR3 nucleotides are TGTGCCAGTAGTGGGATAGCGGGAGGAGGAGGTAACATTCAGTACTTC. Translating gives CASSGIAGGGGNIQYF.

The CDR3 region has the DNA TGTGCCAGCTCACCACCGTGGCAGGGGTACGGTCAGCCCCAGCATTTT. This gives the protein CASSPPWQGYGQPQHF. This chain uses TRBV18 with TRBJ1-5; a weak D match, TRBD1 (6 bases). V was cut by 0 bases and J by 6 bases, with 15 bases left in between. Germline values: CDR1 KGHSH, CDR2 LQKENI. CDR3 length: 16 residues.

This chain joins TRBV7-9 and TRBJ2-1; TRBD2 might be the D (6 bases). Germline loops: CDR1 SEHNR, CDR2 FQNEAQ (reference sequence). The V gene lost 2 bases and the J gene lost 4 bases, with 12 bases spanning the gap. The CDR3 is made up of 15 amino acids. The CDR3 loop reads CASSLTGVRYNEQFF. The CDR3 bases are TGTGCCAGCAGCTTAACGGGAGTAAGATACAATGAGCAGTTCTTC.

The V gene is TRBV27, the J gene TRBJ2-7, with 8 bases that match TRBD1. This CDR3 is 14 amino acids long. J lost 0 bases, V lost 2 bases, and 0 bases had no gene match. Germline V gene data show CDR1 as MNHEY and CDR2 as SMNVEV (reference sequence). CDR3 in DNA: TGTGCCAGCAGTTTAACAGGGGGCTCCTACGAGCAGTACTTC. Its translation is CASSLTGGSYEQYF.

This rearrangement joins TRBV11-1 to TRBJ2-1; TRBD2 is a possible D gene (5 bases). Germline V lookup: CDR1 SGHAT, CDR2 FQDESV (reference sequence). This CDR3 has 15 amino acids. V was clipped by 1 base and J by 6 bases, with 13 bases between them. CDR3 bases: TGTGCCAGCAGCTTAGGTGCTAGCAGTCTCAATGAGCAGTTCTTC. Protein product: CASSLGASSLNEQFF.

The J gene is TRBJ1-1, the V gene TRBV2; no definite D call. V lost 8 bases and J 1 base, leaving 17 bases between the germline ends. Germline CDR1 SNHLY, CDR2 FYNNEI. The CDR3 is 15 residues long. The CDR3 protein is CASLSQILTNTEAFF. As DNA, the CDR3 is TGTGCCAGCCTTAGCCAGATCCTGACGAACACTGAAGCTTTCTTT. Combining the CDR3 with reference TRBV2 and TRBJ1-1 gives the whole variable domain EPEVTQTPSHQVTQMGQEVILRCVPISNHLYFYWYRQILGQKVEFLVSFYNNEISEKSEIFDDQFSVERPDGSNFTLKIRSTKLEDSAMYFCASLSQILTNTEAFFGQGTRLTVV.

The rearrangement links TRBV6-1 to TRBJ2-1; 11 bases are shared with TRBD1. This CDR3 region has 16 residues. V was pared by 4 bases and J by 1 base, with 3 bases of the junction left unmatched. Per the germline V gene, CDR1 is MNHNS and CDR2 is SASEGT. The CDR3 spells CASSGDRGGSYNEQFF. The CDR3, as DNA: TGTGCCAGCAGTGGGGACAGGGGGGGATCCTACAATGAGCAGTTCTTC.

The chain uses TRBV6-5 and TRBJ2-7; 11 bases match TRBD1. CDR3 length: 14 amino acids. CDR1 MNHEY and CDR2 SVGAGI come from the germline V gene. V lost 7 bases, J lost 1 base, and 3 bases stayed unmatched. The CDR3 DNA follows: TGTGCCAGCAAGGGGGACAGGGGGTCCTACGAGCAGTACTTC. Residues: CASKGDRGSYEQYF.